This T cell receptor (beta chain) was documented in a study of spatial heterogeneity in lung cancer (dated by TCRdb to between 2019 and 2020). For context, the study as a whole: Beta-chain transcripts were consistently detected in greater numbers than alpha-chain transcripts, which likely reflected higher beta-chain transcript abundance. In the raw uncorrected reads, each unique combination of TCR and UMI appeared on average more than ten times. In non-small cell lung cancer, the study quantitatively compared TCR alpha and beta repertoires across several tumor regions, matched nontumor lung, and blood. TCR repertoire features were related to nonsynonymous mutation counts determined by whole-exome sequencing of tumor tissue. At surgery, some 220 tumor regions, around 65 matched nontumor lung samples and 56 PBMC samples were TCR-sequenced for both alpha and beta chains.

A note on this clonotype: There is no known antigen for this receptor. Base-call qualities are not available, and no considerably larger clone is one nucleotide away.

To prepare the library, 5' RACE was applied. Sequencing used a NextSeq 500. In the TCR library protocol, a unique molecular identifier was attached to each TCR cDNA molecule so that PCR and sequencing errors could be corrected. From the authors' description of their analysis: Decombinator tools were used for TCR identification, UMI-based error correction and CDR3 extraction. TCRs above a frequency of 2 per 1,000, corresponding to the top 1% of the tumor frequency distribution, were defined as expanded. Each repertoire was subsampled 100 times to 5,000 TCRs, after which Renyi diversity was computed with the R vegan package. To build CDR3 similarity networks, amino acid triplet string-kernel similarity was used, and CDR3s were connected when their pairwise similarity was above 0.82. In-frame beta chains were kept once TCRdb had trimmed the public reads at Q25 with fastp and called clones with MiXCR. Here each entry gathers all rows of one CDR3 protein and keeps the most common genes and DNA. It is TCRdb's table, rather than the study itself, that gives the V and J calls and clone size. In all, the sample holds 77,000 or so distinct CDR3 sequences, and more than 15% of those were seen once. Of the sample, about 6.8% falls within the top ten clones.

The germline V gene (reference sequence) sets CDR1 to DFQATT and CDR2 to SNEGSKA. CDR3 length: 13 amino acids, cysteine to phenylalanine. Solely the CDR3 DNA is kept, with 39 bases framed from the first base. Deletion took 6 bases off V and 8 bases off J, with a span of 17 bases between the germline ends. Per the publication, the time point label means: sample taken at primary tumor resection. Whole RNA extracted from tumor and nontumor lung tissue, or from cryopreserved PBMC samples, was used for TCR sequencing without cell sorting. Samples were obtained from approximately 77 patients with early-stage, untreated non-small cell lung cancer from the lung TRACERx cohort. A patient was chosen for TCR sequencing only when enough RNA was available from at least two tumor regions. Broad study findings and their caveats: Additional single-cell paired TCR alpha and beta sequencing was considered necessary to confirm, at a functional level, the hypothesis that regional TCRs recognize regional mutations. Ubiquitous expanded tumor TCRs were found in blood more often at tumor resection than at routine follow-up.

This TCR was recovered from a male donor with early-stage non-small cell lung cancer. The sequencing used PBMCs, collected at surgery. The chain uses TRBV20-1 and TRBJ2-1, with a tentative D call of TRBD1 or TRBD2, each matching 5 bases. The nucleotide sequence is TGCAGTGCCGAGGGGCTATCCCGCGATGAGCAGTTCTTC. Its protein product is CSAEGLSRDEQFF.